These 11 T cell receptor beta chains were sequenced from one sample in a study of PD-L1 blockade in urothelial cancer. As for time point: pretreatment peripheral blood. This table comes from immunoSEQ multiplex PCR, and its TCRdb copy is limited to in-frame clones, with some not included. The sample carries over 75,000 clones, over 75% recorded once. The input for sequencing was PBMCs, taken around atezolizumab (anti-PD-L1) treatment. These receptors were collected from a man aged 55 to 70 with urothelial cancer.

The chain is built from TRBV19 and TRBJ2-7; D gene uncertain. V was cut by 2 bases and J by 0 bases, with 14 bases left in between. The CDR3 consists of 16 residues. CDR1 LNHDA and CDR2 SQIVND come from the germline V gene (reference sequence). This CDR3 reads CASSITPPSLSYEQYF. Here the CDR3 DNA reads TGTGCCAGTAGTATAACCCCCCCAAGCCTCTCCTACGAGCAGTACTTC.

The genes are TRBV7-8 and TRBJ1-1; 7 positions match TRBD1. V was clipped by 4 bases and J by 3 bases; unmatched bases: 2. The CDR3 has 13 amino acids. The germline CDR1 and CDR2 sequences are SGHVS and FQNEAQ. The CDR3 reads CASSWDSYTEAFF. The CDR3 DNA reads as TGTGCCAGCAGCTGGGACAGCTACACTGAAGCTTTCTTT.

V and J are TRBV18 and TRBJ2-2; 10 bases align to TRBD1. Germline loops: CDR1 KGHSH, CDR2 LQKENI. V lost 3 bases to trimming and J lost 4 bases; unmatched junction nucleotides: 5. The CDR3 covers 16 residues. Here the CDR3 DNA reads TGTGCCAGCTCACCTCCGGGACAGGGGTTCACCGGGGAGCTGTTTTTT. Protein sequence: CASSPPGQGFTGELFF.

The rearrangement joins TRBV5-6 to TRBJ1-4; TRBD1 matches at 10 bases. The germline V gene has CDR1 SGHDT and CDR2 YYEEEE. CDR3 length equals 17 residues. Trimming took 4 bases from V and 0 from J; bases not matched to a gene: 6. The CDR3 protein is CASSPGQGDTTNEKLFF. DNA for the CDR3: TGTGCCAGCAGCCCAGGACAGGGGGATACAACTAATGAAAAACTGTTTTTT.

V gene TRBV9 combines with J gene TRBJ2-3; a weak D match, TRBD2 (6 bases). The CDR3 is 16 amino acids. V was shortened by 0 bases and J by 0 bases, with 11 bases between the two germline ends. Germline loops: CDR1 SGDLS, CDR2 YYNGEE. CDR3 bases: TGTGCCAGCAGCGTAGCTGCGAGCGGGAGCACAGATACGCAGTATTTT. Amino acids: CASSVAASGSTDTQYF. The variable domain in full, completed from reference TRBV9 and TRBJ2-3, reads DSGVTQTPKHLITATGQRVTLRCSPRSGDLSVYWYQQSLDQGLQFLIQYYNGEERAKGNILERFSAQQFPDLHSELNLSSLELGDSALYFCASSVAASGSTDTQYFGPGTRLTVL.

This clone came up once. The rearrangement uses TRBV27 and TRBJ2-7; the match to TRBD2 covers 9 bases. This CDR3 contains 15 residues. The V gene's germline CDR1 is MNHEY and CDR2 SMNVEV (reference sequence). V shed 6 bases, J shed 1 base, and the junction held 7 bases outside the gene matches. The CDR3 nucleotides are TGTGCCAGCAGGGGGGCAGCGGGAGGATCCTACGAGCAGTACTTC. This encodes CASRGAAGGSYEQYF.

Ten or more counts support this clone. The sample holds other DNA sequences that translate to the same CDR3. The genes are TRBV4-2 and TRBJ2-7, with a possible D match to TRBD1 (6 bases). This CDR3 contains 14 residues. From germline, CDR1 is LGHNA and CDR2 YNFKEQ. The V gene lost 1 base and the J gene lost 2 bases, with 9 bases spanning the gap. The CDR3 loop reads CASSQGQGTYEQYF. DNA of the CDR3: TGTGCCAGCAGCCAAGGGCAGGGGACCTACGAGCAGTACTTC.

This clone was observed a single time. This chain uses TRBV19 with TRBJ1-1; D is perhaps TRBD1 (6 bases). The CDR3 length is 15 residues. V was shortened by 7 bases and J by 0 bases, with 15 bases between the two germline ends. In germline, CDR1 is LNHDA, CDR2 SQIVND (reference sequence). The CDR3 DNA follows: TGTGCCAGTACCGTTACAGGGATCATGAACACTGAAGCTTTCTTT. Its translation is CASTVTGIMNTEAFF.

In DNA form, the CDR3 reads TGCGCCAGCAGCCAAGGAGCTAACTATGGCTACACCTTC. The encoded protein is CASSQGANYGYTF. The V and J genes are TRBV4-1 and TRBJ1-2; D call uncertain. Germline values: CDR1 MGHRA, CDR2 YSYEKL. V was trimmed by 1 base and J by 0 bases, leaving 3 bases between them. The CDR3 has 13 amino acids.

This clone was recorded a few times. The rearrangement uses TRBV28 and TRBJ1-2; D uncertain. V lost 3 bases and J lost 8, with 7 bases in between. The length of the CDR3 is 11 residues. Germline CDR1 MDHEN, CDR2 SYDVKM. DNA for the CDR3: TGTGCCAGCAGTTTGAGGAGAGGCTACACCTTC. This sequence encodes CASSLRRGYTF.

The V and J genes are TRBV6-1 and TRBJ1-4, with D possibly being TRBD1 (6 bases). Trimming left V 3 bases short and J 8 bases short, with 13 bases between. Germline V gene data show CDR1 as MNHNS and CDR2 as SASEGT. CDR3 length equals 14 residues. DNA for the CDR3: TGTGCCAGCAGTGAGAACAGGGCGCGGGAAAAACTGTTTTTT. Its translation is CASSENRAREKLFF.